These T cell receptor beta chains were read from a single sample in a study of shared clonotypes between healthy human individuals. Generated by immunoSEQ multiplex PCR, the TCRdb table keeps only in-frame clones and is missing some. This table holds nearly 1 million clones, more than 75% found once. Sample: memory CD4+ T cells sorted from blood. The receptors were gathered from a man aged 18 to 30 in good health. CDR3s include the opening cysteine and the closing phenylalanine or tryptophan. D genes are given only for firm matches. Not every row has a clone size; where given, it reads once, few, many or a size class.

v_gene,d_gene,abundance,j_gene,len,CDR3aa,CDR3nt
TRBV2,.,.,TRBJ1-1,14,CASSVYGERAEAFF,TGTGCCAGCAGTGTTTACGGGGAGAGGGCTGAAGCTTTCTTT
TRBV5-8,TRBD2,.,TRBJ2-1,15,CASIKAGGFYNEQFF,TGTGCCAGTATTAAAGCGGGGGGATTCTACAATGAGCAGTTCTTC
TRBV6-6,TRBD1,few,TRBJ1-4,15,CASSPSGGANEKLFF,TGTGCCAGCAGCCCCTCAGGGGGCGCAAATGAAAAACTGTTTTTT
TRBV5-1,.,many,TRBJ2-7,15,CASSPGRLFSYEQYF,TGCGCCAGCAGCCCGGGACGGCTGTTTAGCTACGAGCAGTACTTC
TRBV5-1,TRBD2,many,TRBJ2-7,17,CASSISAGTSGSYEQYF,TGCGCCAGCAGCATTTCAGCCGGGACTAGCGGCTCCTACGAGCAGTACTTC
TRBV11-2,.,.,TRBJ2-7,15,CASSLIGGGFDEQYF,TGTGCCAGCAGCTTAATTGGAGGGGGATTCGACGAGCAGTACTTC
TRBV14,.,.,TRBJ1-1,11,CASSQVAEAFF,TGTGCCAGCAGCCAAGTGGCCGAAGCTTTCTTT
TRBV10-3,TRBD1,.,TRBJ1-3,14,CAIKGQGDGNTIYF,TGTGCCATCAAAGGACAGGGGGATGGAAACACCATATATTTT
TRBV7-9,.,.,TRBJ1-1,14,CASSPLPPWTEAFF,TGTGCCAGCAGCCCCCTCCCTCCTTGGACTGAAGCTTTCTTT
TRBV9,.,.,TRBJ1-1,16,CASSVGTGREVAEAFF,TGTGCCAGCAGCGTAGGAACCGGACGGGAGGTCGCTGAAGCTTTCTTT
TRBV5-1,TRBD2,once,TRBJ2-7,15,CASSVLPGLTYEQYF,TGCGCCAGCAGCGTTCTTCCGGGACTAACCTACGAGCAGTACTTC
TRBV5-1,TRBD2,.,TRBJ2-2,15,CASRSDGRVGGELFF,TGCGCCAGCAGGTCCGACGGGAGGGTTGGCGGGGAGCTGTTTTTT
TRBV6-5,.,.,TRBJ2-7,14,CASSYFPASYEQYF,TGTGCCAGCAGTTATTTTCCGGCCTCCTACGAGCAGTACTTC
TRBV28,TRBD1,.,TRBJ2-5,16,CASSLGGWTGGKTQYF,TGTGCCAGCAGTTTAGGCGGATGGACAGGGGGAAAGACCCAGTACTTC
TRBV19,TRBD1,.,TRBJ1-6,15,CASSIGGTGGSPLHF,TGTGCCAGTAGTATAGGAGGGACAGGGGGCTCACCCCTCCACTTT
TRBV15,.,few,TRBJ1-2,15,CATSGVGEGNYGYTF,TGTGCCACCTCAGGGGTGGGGGAGGGCAACTATGGCTACACCTTC
TRBV7-2,TRBD2,.,TRBJ2-7,16,CASSSSGLAGPTKQYF,TGTGCCAGCAGCTCTTCAGGACTAGCGGGGCCTACGAAGCAGTACTTC
TRBV19,.,many,TRBJ2-7,13,CASSIQGGYEQYF,TGTGCCAGTAGTATTCAGGGGGGCTACGAGCAGTACTTC
TRBV6-5,.,few,TRBJ2-7,12,CASTDNSVVQYF,TGTGCCAGCACTGACAATAGCGTCGTGCAGTACTTC
TRBV7-9,TRBD2,.,TRBJ2-1,15,CASIRTSGGYNEQFF,TGTGCCAGCATCCGGACTAGCGGGGGATACAATGAGCAGTTCTTC
TRBV18,.,.,TRBJ1-6,18,CASSPRDGEGSYNSPLHF,TGTGCCAGCTCACCACGCGACGGAGAGGGTTCCTATAATTCACCCCTCCACTTT
TRBV5-1,.,.,TRBJ2-1,13,CASSRDTNNEQFF,TGCGCCAGCAGCCGGGACACTAACAATGAGCAGTTCTTC
TRBV7-9,.,many,TRBJ1-1,15,CASSPRTYRNTEAFF,TGTGCCAGCAGCCCTCGGACATATCGGAACACTGAAGCTTTCTTT
TRBV13,.,.,TRBJ1-6,15,CASSLYGGLNSPLHF,TGTGCCAGCAGCTTATATGGGGGATTGAATTCACCCCTCCACTTT
TRBV11-2,TRBD1,.,TRBJ2-5,15,CASSSGTGVLETQYF,TGTGCCAGCAGCTCCGGGACAGGGGTCCTGGAGACCCAGTACTTC
TRBV13,TRBD1,few,TRBJ1-2,16,CASSHTRQGKRGGYTF,TGTGCCAGCAGTCATACCAGACAGGGAAAAAGGGGGGGCTACACCTTC